The rows below give T cell receptor beta chains drawn from one sample of a study of OX40 agonist ivuxolimab in advanced cancers. The method was immunoSEQ multiplex PCR; TCRdb's version includes in-frame clones alone and lacks a portion of them. The sample has around 67,000 clones, 75% to 90% seen once. Sequencing used CD4+ or CD8+ T cells sorted from blood, obtained in a trial of the OX40 agonist ivuxolimab. These receptors originate from an adult with an advanced solid tumor such as melanoma, head and neck, liver or kidney cancer. Each CDR3 is given with its conserved first and last residue. The order of the fields is clone size, V gene, D gene, J gene, CDR3 DNA, CDR3 protein. D genes are given only for firm matches. Clone size appears in some rows only: once, few, many, or a class for an expanded clone.

NA	TRBV4-2	NA	TRBJ1-2	TGTGCCAGCAGCCAAGATGCCAGGATGGGTGGCTACACCTTC	CASSQDARMGGYTF
NA	TRBV29-1	TRBD1	TRBJ2-2	TGCAGCGTAGACAGCGGACAGGGGGCAGACGGGGAGCTGTTTTTT	CSVDSGQGADGELFF
NA	TRBV2	NA	TRBJ2-7	TGTGCCAGCAGTGGAGAGGCTCTCCCCACCTACGAGCAGTACTTC	CASSGEALPTYEQYF
NA	TRBV5-1	TRBD1	TRBJ2-7	TGCGCCAGCAGCTTGGGTGGGACAGCTATTTCTTACGAGCAGTACTTC	CASSLGGTAISYEQYF
NA	TRBV7-2	NA	TRBJ2-5	TGTGCCAGCAGCTCGACAGGCCAAGAGACCCAGTACTTC	CASSSTGQETQYF
NA	TRBV7-2	NA	TRBJ2-5	TGTGCCAGCAGCCCTGCCGGGACTCTAAAAGAGACCCAGTACTTC	CASSPAGTLKETQYF
NA	TRBV29-1	NA	TRBJ2-7	TGCAGCGTTGTGACAGGTCCTATGACACAGTACTTC	CSVVTGPMTQYF
NA	TRBV18	TRBD1	TRBJ1-2	TGTGCCAGCTCACCCCTATCGGGACAGGGGAACTATGGCTACACCTTC	CASSPLSGQGNYGYTF
NA	TRBV4-3	NA	TRBJ1-2	TGCGCCAGCAGCCAAGACCTCCGGTATGGCTACACCTTC	CASSQDLRYGYTF
NA	TRBV12-5	NA	TRBJ2-1	TGTGCTAGTGGTTCCAGACACAATGAGCAGTTCTTC	CASGSRHNEQFF
NA	TRBV30	NA	TRBJ2-4	TGTGCCTGGAGTTTACCGGGGGCCAAAAACATTCAGTACTTC	CAWSLPGAKNIQYF
NA	TRBV2	TRBD1	TRBJ1-1	TGTGCCAGCAGTGAAGCAAGGGGGCGCGGCTCAAGCACTGAAGCTTTCTTT	CASSEARGRGSSTEAFF
NA	TRBV7-9	NA	TRBJ2-7	TGTGCCAGCAGCTTCGGGACCGCCGGGAGCTACGAGCAGTACTTC	CASSFGTAGSYEQYF
NA	TRBV4-1	NA	TRBJ1-1	TGCGCCAGCAGCCAATTCTATCGACAGGCTGCAAAGAACACTGAAGCTTTCTTT	CASSQFYRQAAKNTEAFF
NA	TRBV6-4	NA	TRBJ1-5	TGTGCCAGCAGTGACTCCTTAGGGAATCAGCCCCAGCATTTT	CASSDSLGNQPQHF
once	TRBV6-4	NA	TRBJ2-6	TGTGCCAGCAGTTGCACTAACTCACGACAAAGTCGGGCCAACGTCCTGACTTTC	CASSCTNSRQSRANVLTF
NA	TRBV6-1	NA	TRBJ2-4	TGTGCCAGCACTACGGACAGCTCCGGTCAGTACTTC	CASTTDSSGQYF
NA	TRBV19	TRBD1	TRBJ1-4	TGTGCCAGCAACCGGGACAGCTTTGAAAAACTGTTTTTT	CASNRDSFEKLFF
NA	TRBV5-5	NA	TRBJ2-3	TGTGCCAGCAGCTTGGCTGGGTTACGCACAGATACGCAGTATTTT	CASSLAGLRTDTQYF
NA	TRBV18	NA	TRBJ2-5	TGTGCCAGCTCACGCGAGGGAGCGGGCCAAGAGACCCAGTACTTC	CASSREGAGQETQYF
NA	TRBV30	NA	TRBJ1-6	TGTGCCTGGGAGGGACACTCCCTAGGGAATTCACCCCTCCACTTT	CAWEGHSLGNSPLHF
few	TRBV2	NA	TRBJ1-1	TGTGCCAGCACTCCAATGCGAACCCACACTGAAGCTTTCTTT	CASTPMRTHTEAFF
NA	TRBV29-1	NA	TRBJ2-3	TGCAGCGTTGACAGGATCATTGGAGATACGCAGTATTTT	CSVDRIIGDTQYF
NA	TRBV7-5	NA	TRBJ1-2	TGTGTCAGAAGCTTAGGAGCAACCAACTATGGCTACACCTTC	CVRSLGATNYGYTF
NA	TRBV30	NA	TRBJ1-3	TGTGCCTGGAATAAGGTGTCTGGAAACACCATATATTTT	CAWNKVSGNTIYF
once	TRBV5-1	NA	TRBJ1-6	TGCGCCAGCAGCGCGGGACGGACAAATTCACCCCTCCACTTT	CASSAGRTNSPLHF
NA	TRBV9	TRBD1	TRBJ2-1	TGTGCCAGCAGCGGCCGGACAGGTCTCTACAATGAGCAGTTCTTC	CASSGRTGLYNEQFF
NA	TRBV28	NA	TRBJ2-3	TGTGCCAGCAGTTTCGGAGATACGCAGTATTTT	CASSFGDTQYF
NA	TRBV2	NA	TRBJ1-6	NA	CASILGGPNSPLHF
NA	TRBV18	NA	TRBJ2-7	TGTGCCAGCTCACCCCCAGGGTCCCACGAGCAGTACTTC	CASSPPGSHEQYF
NA	TRBV19	NA	TRBJ1-2	TGTGCCAGTAGGCTATCGGGCCACTACACCTTC	CASRLSGHYTF
NA	TRBV7-8	NA	TRBJ2-3	TGTGCCAGCAGCTTCTCCGGTGAGGTCACAGATACGCAGTATTTT	CASSFSGEVTDTQYF
few	TRBV9	TRBD1	TRBJ2-4	TGTGCCAGCAGCGTAGATCACAGGGGGGACATTCAGTACTTC	CASSVDHRGDIQYF
NA	TRBV5-5	NA	TRBJ2-3	TGTGCCAGCAGTCGGACAGCCCACACAGATACGCAGTATTTT	CASSRTAHTDTQYF
few	TRBV5-6	NA	TRBJ2-2	TGTGCCAGCAGCCCCCAATGGTCCGGGGAGCTGTTTTTT	CASSPQWSGELFF
NA	TRBV7-9	NA	TRBJ1-1	TGTGCCAGCAGCTTTGCCAGGGAAGCCGGTGAAGCTTTCTTT	CASSFAREAGEAFF
NA	TRBV29-1	NA	TRBJ1-2	TGCAGCGTTGGACAGGCGGCAAATTATGGCTACACCTTC	CSVGQAANYGYTF
few	TRBV5-4	NA	TRBJ2-7	TGTGCCAGCAGCTTGGACGGTAGCTCCTACGAGCAGTACTTC	CASSLDGSSYEQYF
few	TRBV11-2	NA	TRBJ1-6	TGTGCCAGCAGCTTAGGGGGACCTTCACCCCTCCACTTT	CASSLGGPSPLHF
NA	TRBV27	NA	TRBJ1-1	TGTGCCAGCAGACCGGGACCTCCTTTGTTAGAAGCTTTCTTT	CASRPGPPLLEAFF
NA	TRBV4-2	NA	TRBJ1-6	TGTGCCAGCAGCAGGGAGGGGACCCGCTCACCCCTCCACTTT	CASSREGTRSPLHF
NA	TRBV6-7	NA	TRBJ2-1	TGTGCCAGCAGCCCTAGATACAATGAGCAGTTCTTC	CASSPRYNEQFF